These 5 T cell receptor beta chains originate from one sample sequenced in a study of blood T cell repertoires in COVID-19. The table came from immunoSEQ multiplex PCR; TCRdb's copy has only in-frame clones and leaves some out. The profile shows roughly 230,000 clones, roughly four fifths of them singletons. Sample: peripheral blood. The receptors were sampled from a woman aged 50 to 65 with acute or convalescent COVID-19.

Concerning this clone: At the DNA level, this CDR3 is encoded by other sequences in the same sample as well. The CDR3 loop reads CASSLDGNYGYTF. In DNA form, the CDR3 reads TGCGCCAGCAGCCTGGACGGGAACTATGGCTACACCTTC. The chain carries TRBV5-1 and TRBJ1-2; D ambiguous. The CDR3 has 13 residues. Per the germline V gene, CDR1 is SGHRS and CDR2 is YFSETQ. V lost 4 bases and J 2 bases, leaving 9 bases between the germline ends.

The chain carries TRBV7-6 and TRBJ1-4, with TRBD1 matching 8 bases. The CDR3 is 17 residues long. V shed 5 bases and J 5 bases; nucleotides not matched to a gene: 13. Per the germline V gene, CDR1 is SGHVS and CDR2 is FNYEAQ. In nucleotides, the CDR3 is TGTGCCAGCAGCCCCCATACGAGGGGACAGGCAAATGAAAAACTGTTTTTT. This sequence encodes CASSPHTRGQANEKLFF.

V and J are TRBV4-1 and TRBJ2-7; D might be TRBD1 (5 bases). CDR3 length equals 14 residues. Germline lookup yields CDR1 MGHRA and CDR2 YSYEKL. With 6 bases removed from V and 6 bases from J, the gap between germline ends came to 18 bases. The CDR3 is CASSRSGNLGEQYF. As DNA, the CDR3 is TGCGCCAGCAGTCGTTCAGGGAACTTAGGCGAGCAGTACTTC.

V gene TRBV29-1 combines with J gene TRBJ1-3; 7 bases are shared with TRBD1. Germline V CDR1 and CDR2: SQVTM, ANQGSEA. V lost 4 bases, J lost 3 bases, and 3 bases stayed unmatched. This CDR3 is 13 amino acids long. The CDR3 spells CSVGDRVGNTIYF. CDR3 nucleotides: TGCAGCGTTGGTGACAGGGTTGGAAACACCATATATTTT. Complete variable domain (other parts from reference TRBV29-1 and TRBJ1-3): SAVISQKPSRDICQRGTSLTIQCQVDSQVTMMFWYRQQPGQSLTLIATANQGSEATYESGFVIDKFPISRPNLTFSTLTVSNMSPEDSSIYLCSVGDRVGNTIYFGEGSWLTVV.

This rearrangement joins TRBV7-2 to TRBJ2-7, with D maybe TRBD2 (6 bases). The V gene lost 5 bases and the J gene lost 0 bases, with 14 bases spanning the gap. Germline V gene data show CDR1 as SGHTA and CDR2 as FQGNSA. The CDR3 loop spans 15 amino acids. The chain's CDR3 is CASSLKRASSYEQYF. CDR3 bases: TGTGCCAGCAGCCTTAAGCGGGCCAGCTCCTACGAGCAGTACTTC.